The clone carrying this TCR beta chain was seen a handful of times. As yet, its antigen is unknown. This record belongs to a study of T-cell reconstitution after alpha-beta-depleted transplantation in children. Study observations and caveats: In some patients, recipient T cells and intrathymic progenitors surviving conditioning explained high day-60 diversity. In patients about two months after transplant, alpha-beta T cells reportedly arose from several hundred expanded graft clones. By one year post-transplant, T-cell counts and diversity largely arose from T cells that were newly produced.

Germline V gives CDR1 GTSNPN, CDR2 SVGIG (reference sequence). V shed 3 bases and J shed 3 bases, with 15 bases lying between them. This CDR3 comprises 14 residues. Unique molecular identifiers featured in how the TCRbeta library was prepared. TCRdb analysed the PCR reads with MiXCR anew, one entry per CDR3 protein. The table lists about 980,000 distinct CDR3 sequences, 25% to 35% of them singletons, with 28% in the top ten. Sample: PBMCs, mostly from graft donor cells, taken 360 days after TCRalphabeta/CD19-depleted stem cell transplant. V gene TRBV30 combines with J gene TRBJ2-7; weak D call: TRBD1 (5 bases). This clonotype was sampled from a boy younger than two who had a stem cell transplant for SCID, so the T cells may come from the graft donor. The DNA of the CDR3 is TGTGCCTGGAGGCGTGGGGCGATCGACTACGAGCAGTACTTC. Translation: CAWRRGAIDYEQYF.